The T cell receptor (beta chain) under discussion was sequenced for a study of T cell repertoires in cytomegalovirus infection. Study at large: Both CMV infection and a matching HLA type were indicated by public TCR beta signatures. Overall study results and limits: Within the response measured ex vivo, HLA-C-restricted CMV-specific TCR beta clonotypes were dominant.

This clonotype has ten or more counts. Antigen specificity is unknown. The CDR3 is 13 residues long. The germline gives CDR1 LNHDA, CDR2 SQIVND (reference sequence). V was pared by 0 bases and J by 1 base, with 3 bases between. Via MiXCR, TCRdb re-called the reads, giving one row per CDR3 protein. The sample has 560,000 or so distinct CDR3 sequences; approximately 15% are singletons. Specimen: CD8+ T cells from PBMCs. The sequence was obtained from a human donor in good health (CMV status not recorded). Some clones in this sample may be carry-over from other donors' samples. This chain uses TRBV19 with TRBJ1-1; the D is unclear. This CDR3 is CASSIDQNTEAFF. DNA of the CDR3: TGTGCCAGTAGTATAGATCAGAACACTGAAGCTTTCTTT. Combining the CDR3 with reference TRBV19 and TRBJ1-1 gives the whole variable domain DGGITQSPKYLFRKEGQNVTLSCEQNLNHDAMYWYRQDPGQGLRLIYYSQIVNDFQKGDIAEGYSVSREKKESFPLTVTSAQKNPTAFYLCASSIDQNTEAFFGQGTRLTVV.